Presented here are 20 T cell receptor beta chains from one specimen sequenced in a study of T cell responses to AZD1222 COVID-19 vaccine. Libraries were prepared by immunoSEQ multiplex PCR; TCRdb keeps only in-frame clonotypes and omits some of them. The table includes around 150,000 clones, about 91% detected once. This sample comprised peripheral blood, obtained 28 days after the second AZD1222 dose. These TCRs come from an adult who received the AZD1222 COVID-19 vaccine.

The V and J genes are TRBV6-6 and TRBJ2-1, with 9 positions matching TRBD2. The CDR3 covers 15 residues. CDR1 and CDR2 from the germline V gene are MNHNY and SVGAGI (reference sequence). V shed 7 bases, J shed 2 bases, and the junction held 6 bases outside the gene matches. The CDR3 sequence: CASKAGGLTYNEQFF. The CDR3 region has the DNA TGTGCCAGCAAAGCGGGAGGCCTCACCTACAATGAGCAGTTCTTC.

V and J are TRBV21-1 and TRBJ1-1. TRBV21-1 is a known pseudogene. The CDR3 spans 21 residues. This CDR3 is CASSKEIEVHKFIPLNTEAFF. The CDR3 DNA sequence: TGTGCCAGCAGCAAAGAAATAGAGGTCCACAAGTTTATTCCACTGAACACTGAAGCTTTCTTT.

The genes are TRBV28 and TRBJ1-1; unclear D gene. The CDR3 length is 14 residues. V lost 6 bases, J lost 4 bases, and 15 bases lay in between. The germline CDR1 and CDR2 sequences are MDHEN and SYDVKM. The CDR3 loop is CASSLSSRGTEAFF. The CDR3 DNA reads TGTGCCAGCAGCCTTTCCTCTCGAGGCACTGAAGCTTTCTTT.

The chain has TRBV29-1 and TRBJ2-7; D tentatively reads TRBD1 or TRBD2 (5 bases each). The V gene's germline CDR1 is SQVTM and CDR2 ANQGSEA. The CDR3 totals 14 residues. V gave up 6 bases and J gave up 7 bases, with 22 bases separating them. Written as DNA, the CDR3 is TGCAGCGTAGCCGAAATGAGGGACCCCGCAGAGCAGTACTTC. Amino acids: CSVAEMRDPAEQYF.

The V and J genes are TRBV15 and TRBJ1-5; unclear D gene. Trimming removed 0 bases from V and 3 bases from J, with 9 bases in between. Germline CDR1 reads LNHNV; CDR2 reads YYDKDF (reference sequence). This CDR3 spans 15 amino acids. In DNA, the CDR3 is TGTGCCACCAGCAGAGATAAAAAAGTCAATCAGCCCCAGCATTTT. Its translation: CATSRDKKVNQPQHF.

The chain joins TRBV3-1 (or the pseudogene TRBV3-2) to TRBJ1-1; D might be TRBD1 (6 bases). Trimming took 7 bases from V and 6 from J, leaving 15 bases between them. CDR1 is LGHDT, CDR2 YNNKEL, per germline (reference sequence). The CDR3 spans 13 residues. CDR3 in DNA: TGTGCCAGCAACCTACAGGGTCAGCCTGAAGCTTTCTTT. Translation gives CASNLQGQPEAFF.

J is TRBJ2-3 and V is TRBV7-9, with 7 bases aligning to TRBD1. This CDR3 contains 15 residues. V dropped 1 base and J dropped 2; count of bases not matched to a gene: 3. Germline loops: CDR1 SEHNR, CDR2 FQNEAQ (reference sequence). CDR3 DNA sequence: TGTGCCAGCAGCTTAGTGGGACAGTCCACAGATACGCAGTATTTT. Translation gives CASSLVGQSTDTQYF.

This chain connects TRBV4-1 to TRBJ2-1; TRBD2 aligns across 11 bases. The CDR3 has 17 amino acids. J gave up 5 bases and V 3 bases, and 9 bases lay outside the gene matches. Germline V gene lookup returns CDR1 MGHRA and CDR2 YSYEKL. The CDR3: CASSHAPTGLADNEQFF. The CDR3 nucleotides are TGCGCCAGCAGCCATGCTCCAACGGGACTAGCGGACAATGAGCAGTTCTTC.

The V call is TRBV18, the J call TRBJ2-3, with D maybe TRBD2 (6 bases). Germline V gene lookup returns CDR1 KGHSH and CDR2 LQKENI. V lost 3 bases, J lost 8 bases, and 15 bases lay in between. The CDR3 loop spans 14 amino acids. CDR3 nucleotide sequence: TGTGCCAGCTCACCCGGTCAGGGACTTTTTACGCAGTATTTT. Protein sequence: CASSPGQGLFTQYF.

This clone was observed once. The chain recombines TRBV7-2 with TRBJ2-1; D may be TRBD1 (5 bases). V lost 1 base to trimming and J lost 1 base, with 8 bases between them. CDR3 length equals 15 residues. Looked up from germline, CDR1 is SGHTA and CDR2 is FQGNSA. The CDR3 region is CASSLGPGSYNEQFF. The CDR3 coding sequence is TGTGCCAGCAGCTTAGGTCCAGGGTCCTACAATGAGCAGTTCTTC.

The chain is built from TRBV30 and TRBJ1-1; the match to TRBD1 covers 10 bases. Germline lookup yields CDR1 GTSNPN and CDR2 SVGIG (reference sequence). Germline trimming cut 1 base from V and 0 bases from J; bases unmatched to any gene: 2. This CDR3 spans 15 amino acids. The CDR3 reads CAWSGGQGMNTEAFF. CDR3 DNA: TGTGCCTGGAGTGGGGGACAGGGGATGAACACTGAAGCTTTCTTT. Based on the CDR3 plus reference TRBV30 and TRBJ1-1, the full variable domain is SQTIHQWPATLVQPVGSPLSLECTVEGTSNPNLYWYRQAAGRGLQLLFYSVGIGQISSEVPQNLSASRPQDRQFILSSKKLLLSDSGFYLCAWSGGQGMNTEAFFGQGTRLTVV.

CDR3 nucleotide sequence: TGTGCCAGCAGCCCTCAGTTTAATGAGCAGTTCTTC. Translated, it gives CASSPQFNEQFF. The V gene is TRBV7-9, the J gene TRBJ2-1; no clear D. The germline gives CDR1 SEHNR, CDR2 FQNEAQ (reference sequence). The CDR3 spans 12 residues. The ends were cut back, 5 bases at V and 7 bases at J, with 9 bases in the middle.

The chain uses TRBV2 and TRBJ1-5, with 7 bases fitting TRBD1. This CDR3 contains 14 residues. Losses at the gene ends were 8 bases for V and 2 bases for J; bases not matched to a gene: 6. Germline V CDR1 and CDR2: SNHLY, FYNNEI. CDR3 residues: CASEDRVGNQPQHF. The CDR3 DNA reads as TGTGCCAGCGAAGACAGGGTGGGCAATCAGCCCCAGCATTTT.

This chain uses TRBV27 with TRBJ1-1; D possibly corresponds to TRBD1 (6 bases). The germline V gene encodes CDR1 MNHEY and CDR2 SMNVEV (reference sequence). This CDR3 is built from 13 residues. Trimming pared 2 bases from V and 6 bases from J, leaving 10 bases between. In nucleotides, the CDR3 is TGTGCCAGCAGTTTACTCGGGGGCTCTGAAGCTTTCTTT. Its protein product is CASSLLGGSEAFF.

This clone was detected once. The gene calls are TRBV29-1 and TRBJ2-1; 8 bases map to TRBD1. The germline V gene encodes CDR1 SQVTM and CDR2 ANQGSEA. The V and J ends lost 2 bases and 9 bases, in that order; junction bases with no gene match: 12. CDR3 length: 15 amino acids. DNA of the CDR3: TGCAGCGTTGAATCCCGGGACAGGTATGAGGGTGAGCAGTTCTTC. This codes for CSVESRDRYEGEQFF.

As DNA, the CDR3 is TGTGCCAGCAGCCAGTTAGGACTAGCGGGGGGCCCGAACACCGGGGAGCTGTTTTTT. This encodes CASSQLGLAGGPNTGELFF. This chain joins TRBV4-2 and TRBJ2-2, with 14 bases lining up with TRBD2. CDR1 and CDR2 (germline): LGHNA, YNFKEQ. CDR3 length: 19 amino acids. Germline trimming cut 3 bases from V and 0 bases from J; bases unmatched to any gene: 6.

This rearrangement joins TRBV6-5 to TRBJ2-2; maybe TRBD2 (5 bases). Germline values: CDR1 MNHEY, CDR2 SVGAGI. The CDR3 runs 12 residues. V gave up 11 bases and J gave up 8 bases, with 15 bases separating them. The CDR3 bases are TGTGCCGGCGAGGGTAGGGAAGGGGAGCTGTTTTTT. It is translated as CAGEGREGELFF.

The rearrangement links TRBV30 to TRBJ1-2; TRBD1 is a possible D gene (6 bases). The germline V gene encodes CDR1 GTSNPN and CDR2 SVGIG (reference sequence). The CDR3 totals 13 residues. The V end was cut by 2 bases, the J end by 5 bases, with 12 bases between. This CDR3 is CAWSKGQLYGYTF. The CDR3 DNA reads TGTGCCTGGAGTAAAGGACAGCTATATGGCTACACCTTC.

The rearrangement uses TRBV4-1 and TRBJ1-3; D call uncertain. CDR1 and CDR2 (germline): MGHRA, YSYEKL. Trimming took off 0 bases at V and 5 bases at J, with 5 bases between the two ends. This CDR3 has 13 residues. The CDR3 region is CASSQDQRNTIYF. Written as DNA, the CDR3 is TGCGCCAGCAGCCAAGATCAAAGAAACACCATATATTTT.

This chain uses TRBV7-2 with TRBJ2-7; 9 bases fit TRBD2. The CDR3 has 16 residues. V dropped 1 base and J dropped 7; count of bases not matched to a gene: 11. Germline V lookup: CDR1 SGHTA, CDR2 FQGNSA. CDR3 DNA sequence: TGTGCCAGCAGCTTAGATCCCCTAGCGGGGCCCGGGGAGCAGTACTTC. Its translation: CASSLDPLAGPGEQYF.